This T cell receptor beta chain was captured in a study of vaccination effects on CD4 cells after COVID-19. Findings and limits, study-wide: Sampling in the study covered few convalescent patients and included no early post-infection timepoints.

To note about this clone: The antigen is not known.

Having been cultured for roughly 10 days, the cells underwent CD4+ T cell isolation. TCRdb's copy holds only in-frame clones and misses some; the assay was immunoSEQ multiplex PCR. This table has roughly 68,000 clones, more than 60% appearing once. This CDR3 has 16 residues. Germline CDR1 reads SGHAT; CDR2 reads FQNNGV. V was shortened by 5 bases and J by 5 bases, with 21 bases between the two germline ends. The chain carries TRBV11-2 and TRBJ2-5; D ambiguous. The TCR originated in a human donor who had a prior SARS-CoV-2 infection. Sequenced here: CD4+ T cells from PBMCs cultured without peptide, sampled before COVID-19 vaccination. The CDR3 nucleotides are TGTGCCAGCAGCAGGACCCAGGCTTTGTTGGGGGAGACCCAGTACTTC. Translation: CASSRTQALLGETQYF.